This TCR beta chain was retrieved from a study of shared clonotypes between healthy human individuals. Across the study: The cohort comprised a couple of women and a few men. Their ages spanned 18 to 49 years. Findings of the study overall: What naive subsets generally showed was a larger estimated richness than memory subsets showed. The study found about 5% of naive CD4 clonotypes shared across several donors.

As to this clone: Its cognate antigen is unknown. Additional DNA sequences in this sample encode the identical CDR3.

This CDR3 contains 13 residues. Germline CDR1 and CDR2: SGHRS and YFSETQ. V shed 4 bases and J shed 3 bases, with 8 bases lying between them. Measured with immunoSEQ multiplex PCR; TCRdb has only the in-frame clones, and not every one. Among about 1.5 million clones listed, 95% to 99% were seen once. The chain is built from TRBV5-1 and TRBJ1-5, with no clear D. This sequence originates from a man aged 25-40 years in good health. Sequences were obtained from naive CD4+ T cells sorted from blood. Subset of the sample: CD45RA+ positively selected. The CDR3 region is CASSREANQPQHF. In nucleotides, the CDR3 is TGCGCCAGCAGCCGGGAAGCCAATCAGCCCCAGCATTTT. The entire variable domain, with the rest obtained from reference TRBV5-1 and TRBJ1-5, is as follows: KAGVTQTPRYLIKTRGQQVTLSCSPISGHRSVSWYQQTPGQGLQFLFEYFSETQRNKGNFPGRFSGRQFSNSRSEMNVSTLELGDSALYLCASSREANQPQHFGDGTRLSIL.